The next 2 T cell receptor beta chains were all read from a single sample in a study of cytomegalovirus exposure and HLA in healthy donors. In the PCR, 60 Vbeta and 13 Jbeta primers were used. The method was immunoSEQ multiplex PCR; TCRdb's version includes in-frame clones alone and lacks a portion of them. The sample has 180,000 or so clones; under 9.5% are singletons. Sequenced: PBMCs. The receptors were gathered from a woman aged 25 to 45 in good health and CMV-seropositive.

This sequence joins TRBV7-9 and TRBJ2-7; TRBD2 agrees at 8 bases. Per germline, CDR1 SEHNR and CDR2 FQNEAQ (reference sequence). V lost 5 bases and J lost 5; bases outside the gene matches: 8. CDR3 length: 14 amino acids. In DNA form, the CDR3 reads TGTGCCAGCAGCCGGGGGGGCGGGTACGACGAGCAGTACTTC. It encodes CASSRGGGYDEQYF.

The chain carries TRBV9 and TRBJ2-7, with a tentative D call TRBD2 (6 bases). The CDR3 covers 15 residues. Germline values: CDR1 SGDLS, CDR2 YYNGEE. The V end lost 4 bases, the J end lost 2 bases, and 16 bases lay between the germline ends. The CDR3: CASSFGGTAAYEQYF. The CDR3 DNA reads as TGTGCCAGCAGCTTCGGCGGGACGGCCGCCTACGAGCAGTACTTC.